This is a list of T cell receptor beta chains from one sample in a study of blood T cell repertoires in COVID-19. The repertoire was sequenced with immunoSEQ multiplex PCR; TCRdb's copy has only in-frame clones and lacks some. The sample carries just over 75,000 clones, roughly 89% recorded once. Input material: peripheral blood. The receptors here all came from a middle-aged man with acute or convalescent COVID-19. CDR3s include the opening cysteine and the closing phenylalanine or tryptophan. A D gene is named only where the DNA matches it firmly. Only some rows state a clone size, as once, few, many or a class for expanded clones.

TRBV7-2	TRBD2	-	TRBJ2-1	TGTGCCAGCAGCTTACAAGCGGGAGTGGTGAATGAGCAGTTCTTC	CASSLQAGVVNEQFF
TRBV29-1	TRBD1	once	TRBJ2-5	TGCAGCGTGCGGGAGTGGGACAGGGGAAAAGAGACCCAGTACTTC	CSVREWDRGKETQYF
TRBV12-5	TRBD2	-	TRBJ2-3	TGTGCTAGTGGTCAACCACAGGTGACGCTGGGACTAGCGGGAGCGGGCCCAGATACGCAGTATTTT	CASGQPQVTLGLAGAGPDTQYF
TRBV4-3	TRBD1	few	TRBJ1-4	TGCGCCAGCAGCCCCACAGGGACAGGATCTGAAAAACTGTTTTTT	CASSPTGTGSEKLFF
TRBV28	-	-	TRBJ1-2	TGTGCCAGCAGTAGGGGTAACTATGGCTACACCTTC	CASSRGNYGYTF
TRBV15	TRBD2	once	TRBJ2-1	TGTGCCACCAGCAGAGATACGAGACTAGCGGGAAATGAGCAGTTCTTC	CATSRDTRLAGNEQFF
TRBV19	TRBD2	-	TRBJ2-1	TGTGCCAGTAGTATTAGACTAGCGGGGGCCCGAAACAATGAGCAGTTCTTC	CASSIRLAGARNNEQFF
TRBV9	-	-	TRBJ2-1	TGTGCCAGCAGCGTAGTCTCCCCTAGCTCCTACAATGAGCAGTTCTTC	CASSVVSPSSYNEQFF
TRBV6-5	TRBD1	-	TRBJ1-2	TGTGCCAGCAGTTACAAGGGGGCGGGTGGCTACACCTTC	CASSYKGAGGYTF
TRBV11-2	TRBD1	-	TRBJ2-3	TGTGCCAGCAGCTTACGGACAGGGGAACATACGCAGTATTTT	CASSLRTGEHTQYF
TRBV19	-	-	TRBJ1-1	TGTGCCAGTAGTATAGGACAGTCCACTGAAGCTTTCTTT	CASSIGQSTEAFF
TRBV3-1/TRBV3-2	TRBD1	-	TRBJ1-3	TGTGCCAGCAGCAACCAGGGACAGACCTTCTCTGGAAACACCATATATTTT	CASSNQGQTFSGNTIYF
TRBV29-1	-	-	TRBJ1-2	TGCAGCGTCGGGGGAGGCCCCTTTAACTTC	CSVGGGPFNF
TRBV3-1/TRBV3-2	-	-	TRBJ1-1	TGTGCCAGCAGCCCGAACAGGGTTTCAGGGGCTTTCTTT	CASSPNRVSGAFF
TRBV4-3	TRBD2	-	TRBJ2-1	TGCGCCAGCAGCTACTCAGCGGGAGTGAGCTCCTACAATGAGCAGTTCTTC	CASSYSAGVSSYNEQFF
TRBV7-9	TRBD1	-	TRBJ1-5	TGTGCCAGCAGCCCCCCCGGACAGGGGGCAGGGAATCAGCCCCAGCATTTT	CASSPPGQGAGNQPQHF
TRBV6-1	-	-	TRBJ2-7	TGTGCCAGCAGTGAATGGAGCCCTTACGAGCAGTACTTC	CASSEWSPYEQYF
TRBV27	TRBD1	medium-sized	TRBJ2-7	TGTGCCAGCAAGGGACAGGGCTACGAGCAGTACTTC	CASKGQGYEQYF
TRBV19	TRBD2	-	TRBJ2-1	TGTGCCAGTAGTATACCCCGCCCGCAGACTAGCGGGAGCCTTGAGCAGTTCTTC	CASSIPRPQTSGSLEQFF
TRBV9	-	-	TRBJ2-5	TGTGCCAGCAGCGTAGAAGGTGAAGCGTTTCAAGAGACCCAGTACTTC	CASSVEGEAFQETQYF
TRBV19	-	-	TRBJ2-2	TGTGCCACCTCTAGCATCTCGAACACCGGGGAGCTGTTTTTT	CATSSISNTGELFF
TRBV28	-	-	TRBJ1-4	TGTGCCAGCAGTTACTCCCGGTCGGCTAATGAAAAACTGTTTTTT	CASSYSRSANEKLFF
TRBV7-2	-	-	TRBJ2-5	TGTGCCAGCAGTTTAGAGGGGAATTACGGGACCCAGTACTTC	CASSLEGNYGTQYF
TRBV15	-	-	TRBJ1-2	TGTGCCACCAGCAGAGAATGGTCGGGCTATGGCTACACCTTC	CATSREWSGYGYTF
TRBV10-1	TRBD2	-	TRBJ2-3	TGCGCCAGCAGTTCAAGCGGGATTGGTACGCAGTATTTT	CASSSSGIGTQYF
TRBV29-1	TRBD1	-	TRBJ2-7	TGCAGCGTTGAATGGGGGACAGGGGGCGAAGAGCAGTACTTC	CSVEWGTGGEEQYF
TRBV5-1	TRBD1	-	TRBJ2-5	TGCGCCAGCAGCTTCACCGGGACAGGGGGAGGAGAGACCCAGTACTTC	CASSFTGTGGGETQYF
TRBV5-1	-	-	TRBJ2-6	TGCGCCAGCAGCTTGGAGCCACTTTCTGGGGCCAACGTCCTGACTTTC	CASSLEPLSGANVLTF
TRBV7-3	TRBD2	-	TRBJ2-5	TGTGCCAGCAGTCTAGCGGGTTGGCAAGAGACCCAGTACTTC	CASSLAGWQETQYF
TRBV3-1/TRBV3-2	TRBD2	-	TRBJ2-1	TGTGCCAGCAGCCACCGGACTAGCAACAATGAGCAGTTCTTC	CASSHRTSNNEQFF
TRBV10-2	TRBD2	-	TRBJ2-2	TGCGCCAGCAGTGGACGTGGGGTAGCGGGGTCAGACACCGGGGAGCTGTTTTTT	CASSGRGVAGSDTGELFF
TRBV6-2/TRBV6-3	-	-	TRBJ2-5	TGTGCCAGCAGTTCCGGGGAATCGGGGGTGGAGACCCAGTACTTC	CASSSGESGVETQYF
TRBV30	-	-	TRBJ1-2	TGTGCCTGGAGTTACCAGGGAGGGCGCTACACCTTC	CAWSYQGGRYTF
TRBV19	TRBD1	-	TRBJ1-5	TGTGCCAGTAGTATCCCAGGGGGCGTCCAGCCCCAGCATTTT	CASSIPGGVQPQHF
TRBV4-3	TRBD2	-	TRBJ2-2	TGCGCCAGCAGCCAACCGGGGGGGACCGGGGAGCTGTTTTTT	CASSQPGGTGELFF
TRBV27	-	-	TRBJ2-7	TGTGCCAGCAGTTTATCCGAGAACTACGAGCAGTACTTC	CASSLSENYEQYF
TRBV20-1	-	-	TRBJ1-3	TGCAGTGCTAGTACAAACTACCAAGGAAACACCATATATTTT	CSASTNYQGNTIYF
TRBV30	TRBD2	once	TRBJ2-2	TGTGCCTGGAGTGTTCTAGCGGGAGTAGGAACCGGGGAGCTGTTTTTT	CAWSVLAGVGTGELFF
TRBV7-9	-	few	TRBJ1-1	TGTGCCAGCAGCTTAGGACAGCTCGAACTGGCTTTCTTT	CASSLGQLELAFF
TRBV18	-	-	TRBJ2-7	TGTGCCAGCTCACCAAACACAGGGAATGGTAGGTACGAGCAGTACTTC	CASSPNTGNGRYEQYF
TRBV10-1	TRBD2	-	TRBJ2-5	TGCGCCAGCAGCAACACAACTAGCGGGGGAGAGACCCAGTACTTC	CASSNTTSGGETQYF
TRBV9	-	-	TRBJ1-4	TGTGCCAGCAGCGTCCTGGGCAGAACTAATGAAAAACTGTTTTTT	CASSVLGRTNEKLFF
TRBV5-6	-	-	TRBJ2-7	TGTGCCAGCAGCTTGGCCGGAGAAAGGATGAGATCCGAGCAGTACTTC	CASSLAGERMRSEQYF
TRBV18	-	-	TRBJ1-2	TGTGCCAGCTCGCCTCGACAGGCCGGGTATGGCTACACCTTC	CASSPRQAGYGYTF
TRBV4-1	TRBD1	-	TRBJ1-4	TGCGCCAGCAGCCAAGTTGCAGGGGGAAAACTGTTTTTT	CASSQVAGGKLFF
TRBV30	-	-	TRBJ1-6	TGTGCCTGGAGGAGGGCCGAAAAGGCCCTCCACTTT	CAWRRAEKALHF
TRBV3-1/TRBV3-2	-	-	TRBJ2-7	TGTGCCAGCAGCCCGGGACTGGCACCCTCCTACGAGCAGTACTTC	CASSPGLAPSYEQYF
TRBV7-2	-	-	TRBJ2-7	TGTGCCAGCAGCTTGACGGACTCCTACTACGAGCAGTACTTC	CASSLTDSYYEQYF
TRBV2	-	-	TRBJ2-7	TGTGCCAGCAAAGGTGCAGGGGCAAACGAGCAGTACTTC	CASKGAGANEQYF
TRBV28	-	once	TRBJ1-4	TGTGCCAGCAGTTTAGGGGGGACGGTTGAAAAACTGTTTTTT	CASSLGGTVEKLFF
TRBV5-1	TRBD2	-	TRBJ2-5	TGCGCCAGCAGCGAGGGAGGGCCGGAGACCCAGTACTTC	CASSEGGPETQYF
TRBV5-4	-	few	TRBJ1-2	TGTGCCAGCAGCCACTGGGACTCCCGGAGCTATGGCTACACCTTC	CASSHWDSRSYGYTF
TRBV7-2	TRBD2	-	TRBJ2-3	TGTGCCAGCAGTCCCCCCTGGACTAGCGGGGGCTTCACAGATACGCAGTATTTT	CASSPPWTSGGFTDTQYF
TRBV5-1	-	-	TRBJ2-7	TGCGCCAGCAGCTACGCCGGGGAGAGCTCCTACGAGCAGTACTTC	CASSYAGESSYEQYF
TRBV6-5	TRBD2	-	TRBJ2-7	TGTGCCAGCAACTCCGGGGGGGGGAGCTCCTACGAGCAGTACTTC	CASNSGGGSSYEQYF
TRBV5-4	TRBD2	-	TRBJ2-7	TGTGCCAGCAGCTTAGCGGGGGGGATGGACTACGAGCAGTACTTC	CASSLAGGMDYEQYF
TRBV9	-	-	TRBJ2-3	TGTGCCAGCAGCCCAGCGTCAGCCACAGATACGCAGTATTTT	CASSPASATDTQYF
TRBV9	TRBD2	-	TRBJ2-1	TGTGCCAGCAGCCGAGCACCTAGCGGGAGATTAGATGAGCAGTTCTTC	CASSRAPSGRLDEQFF
TRBV19	-	-	TRBJ2-1	TGTGCCAGTAATCGGATCGGGCAGGACTATGAGCAGTTCTTC	CASNRIGQDYEQFF
TRBV5-6	TRBD1	-	TRBJ2-7	TGTGCCAGCAGGTCACAGGGGGCCTACGAGCAGTACTTC	CASRSQGAYEQYF